This record concerns one T cell receptor beta chain sequence. The junction shows a germline mismatch at one end, possibly a read error. These data belong to a study of shared clonotypes between healthy human individuals. Libraries were prepared by immunoSEQ multiplex PCR; TCRdb keeps only in-frame clonotypes and omits some of them. The table includes 2 million to 2.5 million clones, approximately 94% detected once. CDR3 length: 16 amino acids. The V gene's germline CDR1 is MDHEN and CDR2 SYDVKM. This chain joins TRBV28 and TRBJ1-1, with 7 bases fitting TRBD1. This clonotype was sampled from a man aged 18 to 30 in good health. Input material: naive CD4+ T cells sorted from blood. The subset here: CD45RA+ positively selected. The CDR3 sequence is CASSFQVTGMKTEAFF. CDR3 DNA: TGTGCCAGCAGTTTTCAGGTGACAGGGATGAAGACTGAAGCTTTCTTT.